The rows below give T cell receptor beta chains drawn from one sample of a study of cytomegalovirus exposure and HLA in healthy donors. Measured with immunoSEQ multiplex PCR; TCRdb has only the in-frame clones, and not every one. The repertoire holds some 190,000 clones, with about four fifths as singletons. Sequenced sample: PBMCs. Receptors were obtained from a woman aged 25 to 45 in good health and CMV-seropositive. CDR3s include the opening cysteine and the closing phenylalanine or tryptophan. The D gene is left open where the match is weak. Clone size is stated in some rows and not others, as once, few, many or a class when expanded.

d_call	j_call	v_call	clone_size	cdr3_length	cdr3_nt	cdr3_aa
TRBD1	TRBJ2-1	TRBV9	NA	15	TGTGCCAGCAGCCCCTTGGGGGACAGTCACAATGAGCAGTTCTTC	CASSPLGDSHNEQFF
NA	TRBJ2-5	TRBV7-9	NA	13	TGTGCCAGCGTACAGGTGGCCGGTGGGACCCAGTACTTC	CASVQVAGGTQYF
NA	TRBJ2-7	TRBV19	NA	12	TGTGCCAGTAGTGCACAGGCCTACGAGCAGTACTTC	CASSAQAYEQYF
NA	TRBJ2-2	TRBV6-5	NA	15	TGTGCCAGCAGTTACTCGTGGACACAACACCGGGAGCTGTTTTTT	CASSYSWTQHRELFF
TRBD2	TRBJ2-3	TRBV28	NA	14	TGTGCCAGCCGAGTCGGGGGGGAGGCAGATACGCAGTATTTT	CASRVGGEADTQYF
TRBD1	TRBJ1-6	TRBV5-1	few	16	TGCGCCAGCAGCTCACTGGAGGCGGGACAGGGTTCACCCCTCCACTTT	CASSSLEAGQGSPLHF
NA	TRBJ1-5	TRBV28	NA	15	TGTGCCAGCAGCTGGGAATCAGGGTCCAATCAGCCCCAGCATTTT	CASSWESGSNQPQHF
TRBD2	TRBJ2-1	TRBV5-1	NA	16	TGCGCCAGCAGCTTGGTATCTGGGGGGGGATACAATGAGCAGTTCTTC	CASSLVSGGGYNEQFF
TRBD1	TRBJ2-1	TRBV5-5	NA	15	TGTGCCAGCAGCTTGGCCGGGACAGACTACAATGAGCAGTTCTTC	CASSLAGTDYNEQFF
NA	TRBJ1-2	TRBV7-2	NA	14	TGTGCCACCCTGCGGGGGGCTGAAGACTATGGCTACACCTTC	CATLRGAEDYGYTF
NA	TRBJ2-3	TRBV5-6	NA	17	TGTGCCAGCAGCTTGATCGAAGTGCGAGCATTCACAGATACGCAGTATTTT	CASSLIEVRAFTDTQYF
TRBD1	TRBJ2-3	TRBV19	NA	14	TGTGCCAGTAGTACAGGACAGGCTTCAGATACGCAGTATTTT	CASSTGQASDTQYF
NA	TRBJ1-1	TRBV6-1	NA	15	TGTGCCAGCAGTGAAGATCCGGGGGAGAACACTGAAGCTTTCTTT	CASSEDPGENTEAFF
TRBD1	TRBJ1-2	TRBV9	NA	14	TGTGCCAGCAGCGTTGGGACAGGGTCGATCGGCTACACCTTC	CASSVGTGSIGYTF
TRBD1	TRBJ1-1	TRBV11-3	NA	15	TGTGCCAGCAGCTGGAGGACAGGGCGGAGCACTGAAGCTTTCTTT	CASSWRTGRSTEAFF
TRBD2	TRBJ2-5	TRBV9	once	17	TGTGCCAGCAGTGATGGGACTAGCGGGGGGAGTGGAGAGACCCAGTACTTC	CASSDGTSGGSGETQYF
NA	TRBJ1-1	TRBV7-8	once	15	TGTGCCAGCAGCACTCACGTCCGGGGATCCCCTGAAGCTTTCTTT	CASSTHVRGSPEAFF
TRBD1	TRBJ2-5	TRBV5-1	NA	15	TGCGCCAGCAGCATGCAGGGACAGGGGATGGAGACCCAGTACTTC	CASSMQGQGMETQYF
NA	TRBJ1-1	TRBV5-3	NA	14	TGTGCCAGAAGCGGGTCCTTCTGGGCCACTGAAGCTTTCTTT	CARSGSFWATEAFF
NA	TRBJ1-5	TRBV27	NA	17	TGTGCCAGCAGTTCGCGGACCAGGGTATCAGGTAATGAGGCCCAGCATTTT	CASSSRTRVSGNEAQHF
NA	TRBJ2-3	TRBV9	NA	17	TGTGCCAGCAGCCGCCCCTTCCGGGGGGCCCTCACAGATACGCAGTATTTT	CASSRPFRGALTDTQYF
NA	TRBJ1-4	TRBV12-1	NA	14	TGTGCCAGCAGCTTTGGGGACAGGGACGAAAAACTGTTTTTT	CASSFGDRDEKLFF
TRBD2	TRBJ2-2	TRBV5-1	NA	14	TGCGCCAGCAGCCTCGGACTAGCATCCGGGGAGCTGTTTTTT	CASSLGLASGELFF
NA	TRBJ2-1	TRBV11-2	NA	14	TGTGCCAGCAGCCCTCGAGCAGCGTACAATGAGCAGTTCTTC	CASSPRAAYNEQFF
TRBD1	TRBJ2-7	TRBV15	once	15	TGTGCCACCAGCACCCGGACAGGGGACGGACACGAGCAGTACTTC	CATSTRTGDGHEQYF
NA	TRBJ2-3	TRBV7-9	NA	16	TGTGCCAGCAGCACAAGGACACTCGTAGTCACAGATACGCAGTATTTT	CASSTRTLVVTDTQYF
TRBD1	TRBJ1-3	TRBV7-2	NA	15	TGTGCCAGCAGCTTTGACAGGGGAGCTGGAAACACCATATATTTT	CASSFDRGAGNTIYF
NA	TRBJ1-2	TRBV19	NA	14	TGTGCCAGTAGTACCCAACCAGGCCCCTATGGCTACACCTTC	CASSTQPGPYGYTF
NA	TRBJ2-3	TRBV6-6	NA	12	TGTGCCAGCAGTCCGTCCAGGGATACGCAGTATTTT	CASSPSRDTQYF
NA	TRBJ2-1	TRBV2	NA	13	TGTGCCAGCAGCCGGGACATATACAATGAGCAGTTCTTC	CASSRDIYNEQFF
TRBD1	TRBJ2-1	TRBV4-1	NA	18	TGCGCCAGCAGCCAAGTTCCCGGGGGACAGGGTTATCTCGATGAGCAGTTCTTC	CASSQVPGGQGYLDEQFF
NA	TRBJ1-4	TRBV21-1	NA	14	TGTGCCAGCAACACCGGGACAGGGAATGAAAAACTGTTTTTT	CASNTGTGNEKLFF
NA	TRBJ1-4	TRBV4-3	NA	15	TGCGCCAGCAGCCAGTACAGCTGGGTGGATGAAAAACTGTTTTTT	CASSQYSWVDEKLFF
NA	TRBJ2-5	TRBV5-4	NA	13	TGTGCCAGCAGCCGGGACATCACGGAGACCCAGTACTTC	CASSRDITETQYF
NA	TRBJ2-1	TRBV28	few	14	TGTGCCAGCAGTTTCGGACAGACCTACAATGAGCAGTTCTTC	CASSFGQTYNEQFF
NA	TRBJ2-2	TRBV15	NA	14	TGTGCCACCAGCAGAGATCTTGTAGCCGGGGAGCTGTTTTTT	CATSRDLVAGELFF
TRBD2	TRBJ2-2	TRBV11-2	NA	15	TGTGCCAGCAGCTTGGGACTAGTTAACACCGGGGAGCTGTTTTTT	CASSLGLVNTGELFF